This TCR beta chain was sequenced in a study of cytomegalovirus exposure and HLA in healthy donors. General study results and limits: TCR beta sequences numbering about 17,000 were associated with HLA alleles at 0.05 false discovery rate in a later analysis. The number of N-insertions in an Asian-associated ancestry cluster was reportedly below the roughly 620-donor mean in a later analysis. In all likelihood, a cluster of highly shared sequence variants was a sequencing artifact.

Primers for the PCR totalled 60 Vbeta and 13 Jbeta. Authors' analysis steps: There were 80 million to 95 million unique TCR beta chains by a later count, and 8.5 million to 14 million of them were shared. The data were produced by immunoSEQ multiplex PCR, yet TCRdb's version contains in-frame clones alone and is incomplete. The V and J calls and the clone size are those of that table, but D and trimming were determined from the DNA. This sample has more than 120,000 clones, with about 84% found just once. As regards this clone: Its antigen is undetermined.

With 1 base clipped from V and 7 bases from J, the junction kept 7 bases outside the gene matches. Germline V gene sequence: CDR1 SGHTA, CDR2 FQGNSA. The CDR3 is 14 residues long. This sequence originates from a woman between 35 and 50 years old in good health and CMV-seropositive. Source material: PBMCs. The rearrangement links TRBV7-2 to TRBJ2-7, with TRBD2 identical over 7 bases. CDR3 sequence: CASSLVAGAEEQYF. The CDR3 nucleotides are TGTGCCAGCAGCTTAGTGGCGGGAGCGGAGGAGCAGTACTTC.